The present entry profiles one T cell receptor beta chain with its context. Negative magnetic isolation gave CD8+ and CD4+ cells; FACS enriched CD8+ TEMRA. Random hexamers were used to reverse transcribe 0.5 to 1 ug of RNA. TCRdb reprocessed the immunoSEQ multiplex PCR reads with MiXCR, giving one entry per CDR3 protein. The sample includes about 180,000 distinct CDR3 sequences, around 95% of them seen just once. The data originate from a study of CD8 T cells in Susac syndrome. This CDR3 region has 13 residues. The ends were cut back, 0 bases at V and 9 bases at J, with 7 bases in the middle. Germline CDR1 SGDLS, CDR2 YYNGEE.

The specimen was CD4+ T cells from PBMCs. The gene calls are TRBV9 and TRBJ1-6; D not certain. The clonotype comes from a human donor with multiple sclerosis. The CDR3 coding sequence is TGTGCCAGCAGCGTAGCGGGTTTTTCACCCCTCCACTTT. Protein product: CASSVAGFSPLHF.